This TCR beta chain was captured in a study of blood T cells in healthy people across ages. A sample-barcoded 5' primer and a J-beta primer mix were used in a second PCR of about 7 to 11 cycles. MiXCR was run by TCRdb on the 5' RACE reads, yielding one entry per CDR3 protein. The sample shows 1.5 million to 2 million distinct CDR3 sequences, approximately 30% of them seen only once. This clonotype is a singleton in its sample. Sequenced sample: blood. The receptor was isolated from a woman in her 30s in good health.

The CDR3 here is CSVELVRAGAGYTF. CDR3 DNA sequence: TGCAGCGTTGAACTCGTGAGGGCAGGGGCCGGCTACACCTTC. This chain connects TRBV29-1 to TRBJ1-2; D possibly corresponds to TRBD1 (6 bases). This CDR3 contains 14 residues. The V and J ends lost 2 bases and 8 bases respectively, with 18 bases between them. Per the germline V gene, CDR1 is SQVTM and CDR2 is ANQGSEA.